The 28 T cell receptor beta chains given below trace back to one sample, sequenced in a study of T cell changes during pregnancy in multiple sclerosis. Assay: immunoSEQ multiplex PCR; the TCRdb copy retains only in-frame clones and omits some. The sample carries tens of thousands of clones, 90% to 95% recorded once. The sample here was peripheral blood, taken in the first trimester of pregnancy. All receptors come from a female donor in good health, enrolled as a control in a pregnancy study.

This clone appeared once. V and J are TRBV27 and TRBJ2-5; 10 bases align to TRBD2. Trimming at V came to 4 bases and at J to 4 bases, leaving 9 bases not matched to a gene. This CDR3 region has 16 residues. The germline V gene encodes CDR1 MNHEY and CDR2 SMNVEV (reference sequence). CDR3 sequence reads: CASSSSGRRFTETQYF. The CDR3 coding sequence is TGTGCCAGCAGTTCTAGCGGGAGAAGGTTTACAGAGACCCAGTACTTC.

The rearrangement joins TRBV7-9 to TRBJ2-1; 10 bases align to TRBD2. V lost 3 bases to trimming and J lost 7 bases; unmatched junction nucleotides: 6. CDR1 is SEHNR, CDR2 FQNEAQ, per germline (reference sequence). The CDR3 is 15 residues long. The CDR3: CASSLSGGAGNEQFF. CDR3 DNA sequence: TGTGCCAGCAGCTTGAGCGGGGGGGCCGGGAATGAGCAGTTCTTC.

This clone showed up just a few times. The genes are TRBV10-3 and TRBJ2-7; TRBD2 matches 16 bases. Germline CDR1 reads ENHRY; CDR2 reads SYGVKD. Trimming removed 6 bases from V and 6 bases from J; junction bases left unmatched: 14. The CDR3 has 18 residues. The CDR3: CAISPGLAGGKTRPEQYF. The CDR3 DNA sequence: TGTGCCATCAGCCCGGGACTAGCGGGGGGGAAGACCCGTCCCGAGCAGTACTTC.

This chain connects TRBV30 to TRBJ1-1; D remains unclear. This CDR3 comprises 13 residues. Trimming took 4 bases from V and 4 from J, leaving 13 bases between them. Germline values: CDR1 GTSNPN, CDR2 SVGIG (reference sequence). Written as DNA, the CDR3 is TGTGCCTGGAATACACGGCGGGCCACTGAAGCTTTCTTT. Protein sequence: CAWNTRRATEAFF.

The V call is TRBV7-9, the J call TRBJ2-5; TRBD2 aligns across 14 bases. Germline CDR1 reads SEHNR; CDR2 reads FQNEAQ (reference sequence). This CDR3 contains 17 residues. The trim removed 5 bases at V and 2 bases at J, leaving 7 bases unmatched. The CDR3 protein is CASSPTSGRATQETQYF. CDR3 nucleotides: TGTGCCAGCAGCCCGACTAGCGGGAGGGCCACACAAGAGACCCAGTACTTC.

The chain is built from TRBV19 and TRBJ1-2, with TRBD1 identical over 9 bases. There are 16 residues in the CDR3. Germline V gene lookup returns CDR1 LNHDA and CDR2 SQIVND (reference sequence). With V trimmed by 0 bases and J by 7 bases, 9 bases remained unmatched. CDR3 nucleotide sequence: TGTGCCAGTAGTATAGATGCTCTGACAGGGGGTTCTGGCTACACCTTC. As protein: CASSIDALTGGSGYTF.

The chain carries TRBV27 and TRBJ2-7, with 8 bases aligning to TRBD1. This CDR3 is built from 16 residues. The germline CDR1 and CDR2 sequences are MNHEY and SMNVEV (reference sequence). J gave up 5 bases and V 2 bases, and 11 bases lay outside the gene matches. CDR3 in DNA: TGTGCCAGCAGTTTAGATTGGGCAGGGGGCCCCAACGAGCAGTACTTC. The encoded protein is CASSLDWAGGPNEQYF.

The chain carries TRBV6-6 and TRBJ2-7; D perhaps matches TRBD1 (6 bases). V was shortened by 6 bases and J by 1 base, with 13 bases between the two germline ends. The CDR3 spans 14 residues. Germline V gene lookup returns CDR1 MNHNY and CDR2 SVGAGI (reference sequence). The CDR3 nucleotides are TGTGCCAGCAGGCCGACAGGTCAATCCTACGAGCAGTACTTC. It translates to CASRPTGQSYEQYF.

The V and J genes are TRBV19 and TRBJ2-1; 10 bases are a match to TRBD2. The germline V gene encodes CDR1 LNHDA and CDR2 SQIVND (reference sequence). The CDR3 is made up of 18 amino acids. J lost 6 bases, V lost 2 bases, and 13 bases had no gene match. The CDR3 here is CASSIKGVILAGVNEQFF. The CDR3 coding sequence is TGTGCCAGTAGTATAAAGGGGGTGATCCTAGCGGGGGTCAATGAGCAGTTCTTC.

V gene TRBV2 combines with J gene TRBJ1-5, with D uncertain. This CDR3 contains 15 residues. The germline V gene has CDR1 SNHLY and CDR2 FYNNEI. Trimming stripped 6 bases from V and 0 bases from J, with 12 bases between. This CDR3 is CASRSGSGSNQPQHF. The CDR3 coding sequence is TGTGCCAGCAGGAGTGGTAGCGGTAGCAATCAGCCCCAGCATTTT. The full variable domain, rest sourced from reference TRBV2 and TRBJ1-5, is EPEVTQTPSHQVTQMGQEVILRCVPISNHLYFYWYRQILGQKVEFLVSFYNNEISEKSEIFDDQFSVERPDGSNFTLKIRSTKLEDSAMYFCASRSGSGSNQPQHFGDGTRLSIL.

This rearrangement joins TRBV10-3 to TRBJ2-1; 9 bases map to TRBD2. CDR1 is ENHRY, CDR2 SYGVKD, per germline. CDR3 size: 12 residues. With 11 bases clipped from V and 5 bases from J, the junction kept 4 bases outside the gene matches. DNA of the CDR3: TGTGCCTCTAGCGGGACAAACAATGAGCAGTTCTTC. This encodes CASSGTNNEQFF.

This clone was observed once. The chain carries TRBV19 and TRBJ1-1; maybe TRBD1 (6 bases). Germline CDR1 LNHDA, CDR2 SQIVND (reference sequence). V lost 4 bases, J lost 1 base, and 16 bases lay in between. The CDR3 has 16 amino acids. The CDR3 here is CASSTPGVSENTEAFF. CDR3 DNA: TGTGCCAGTAGTACCCCAGGGGTTAGCGAGAACACTGAAGCTTTCTTT.

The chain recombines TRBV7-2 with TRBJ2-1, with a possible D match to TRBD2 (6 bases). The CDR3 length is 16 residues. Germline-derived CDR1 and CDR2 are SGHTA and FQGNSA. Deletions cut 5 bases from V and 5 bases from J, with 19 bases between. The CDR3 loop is CASSPRPSDRHNEQFF. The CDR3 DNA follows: TGTGCCAGCAGCCCGCGACCTAGCGATCGACACAATGAGCAGTTCTTC.

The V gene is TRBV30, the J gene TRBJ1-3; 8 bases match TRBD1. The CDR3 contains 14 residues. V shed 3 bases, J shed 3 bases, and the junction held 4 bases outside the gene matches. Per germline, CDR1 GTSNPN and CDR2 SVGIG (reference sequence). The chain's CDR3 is CAWSQGAVGNTIYF. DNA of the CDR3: TGTGCCTGGAGCCAGGGGGCTGTTGGAAACACCATATATTTT.

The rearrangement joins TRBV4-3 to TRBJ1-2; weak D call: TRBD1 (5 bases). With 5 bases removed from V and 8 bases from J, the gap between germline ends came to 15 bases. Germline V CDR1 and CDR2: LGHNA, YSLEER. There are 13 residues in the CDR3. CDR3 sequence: CASSNPGTGGYTF. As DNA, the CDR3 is TGCGCCAGCAGCAATCCGGGGACTGGGGGCTACACCTTC.

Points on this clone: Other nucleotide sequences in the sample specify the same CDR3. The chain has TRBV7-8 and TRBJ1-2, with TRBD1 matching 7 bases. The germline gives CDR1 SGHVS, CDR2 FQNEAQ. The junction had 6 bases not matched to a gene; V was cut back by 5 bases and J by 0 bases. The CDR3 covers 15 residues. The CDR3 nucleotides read TGTGCCAGCAGCCGAAGACAGGGTACTAACTATGGCTACACCTTC. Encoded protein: CASSRRQGTNYGYTF.

The CDR3 spells CASSLGDRDNTEAFF. For the CDR3, the DNA is TGTGCCAGCAGCTTGGGGGACAGGGACAACACTGAAGCTTTCTTT. J is TRBJ1-1 and V is TRBV7-9, with 9 nucleotides matching TRBD1. Germline V gene data show CDR1 as SEHNR and CDR2 as FQNEAQ (reference sequence). CDR3 length: 15 residues. Trimming at V came to 3 bases and at J to 2 bases, leaving 4 bases not matched to a gene.

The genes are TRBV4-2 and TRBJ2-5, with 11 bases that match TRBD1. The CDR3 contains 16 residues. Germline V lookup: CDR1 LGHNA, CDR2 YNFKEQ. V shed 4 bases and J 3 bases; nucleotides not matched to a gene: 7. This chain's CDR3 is CASSRTMGQGEETQYF. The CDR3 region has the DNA TGTGCCAGCAGCCGGACGATGGGACAGGGGGAAGAGACCCAGTACTTC.

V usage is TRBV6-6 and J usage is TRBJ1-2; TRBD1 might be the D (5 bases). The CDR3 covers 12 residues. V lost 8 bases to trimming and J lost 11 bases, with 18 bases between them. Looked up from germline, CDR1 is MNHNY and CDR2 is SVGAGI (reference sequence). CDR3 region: CASGLVDRGYTF. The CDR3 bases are TGTGCCAGCGGCCTGGTTGACCGGGGGTACACCTTC.

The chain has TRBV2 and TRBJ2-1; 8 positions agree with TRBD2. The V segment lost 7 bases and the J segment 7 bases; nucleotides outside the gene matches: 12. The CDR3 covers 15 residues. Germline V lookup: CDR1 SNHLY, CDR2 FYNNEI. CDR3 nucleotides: TGTGCCAGCATCGGGGACGGGGGGGCCGGGAATGAGCAGTTCTTC. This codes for CASIGDGGAGNEQFF.

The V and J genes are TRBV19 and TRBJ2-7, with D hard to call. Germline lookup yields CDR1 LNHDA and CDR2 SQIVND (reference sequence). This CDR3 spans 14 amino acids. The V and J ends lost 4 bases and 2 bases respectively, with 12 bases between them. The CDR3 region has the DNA TGTGCCAGTAGTACCCCTCGCGGCGCCTACGAGCAGTACTTC. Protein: CASSTPRGAYEQYF.

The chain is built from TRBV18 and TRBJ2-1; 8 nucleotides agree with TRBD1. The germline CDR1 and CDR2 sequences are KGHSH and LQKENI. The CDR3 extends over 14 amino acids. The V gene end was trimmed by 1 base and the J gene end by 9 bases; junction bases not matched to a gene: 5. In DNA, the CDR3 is TGTGCCAGCTCACCACGGGAAACAGGGGGTGAGCAGTTCTTC. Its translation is CASSPRETGGEQFF.

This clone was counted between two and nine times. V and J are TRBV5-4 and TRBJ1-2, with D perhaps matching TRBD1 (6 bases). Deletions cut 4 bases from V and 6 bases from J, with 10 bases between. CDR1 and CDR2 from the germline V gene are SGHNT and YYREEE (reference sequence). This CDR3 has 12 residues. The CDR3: CASSRDNNGYTF. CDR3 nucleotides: TGTGCCAGCAGCCGGGACAACAATGGCTACACCTTC.

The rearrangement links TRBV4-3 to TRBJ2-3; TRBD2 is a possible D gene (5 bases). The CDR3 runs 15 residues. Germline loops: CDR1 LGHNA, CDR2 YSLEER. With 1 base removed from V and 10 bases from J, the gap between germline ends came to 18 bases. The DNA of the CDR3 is TGCGCCAGCAGCCAAGTCGGCGGGCGGGCCGGGGCGCAGTATTTT. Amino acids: CASSQVGGRAGAQYF.

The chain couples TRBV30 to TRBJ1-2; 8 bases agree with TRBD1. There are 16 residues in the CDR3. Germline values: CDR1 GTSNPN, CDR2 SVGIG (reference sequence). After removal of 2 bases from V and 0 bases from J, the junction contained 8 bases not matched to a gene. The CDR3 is CAWSPVGQGSNYGYTF. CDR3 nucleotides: TGTGCCTGGAGTCCGGTCGGACAGGGATCTAACTATGGCTACACCTTC.

The CDR3 DNA is TGCGCCAGCAGCCCCGGCTTTAGCGGCGTAAGCTCCTACGAGCAGTACTTC. This sequence encodes CASSPGFSGVSSYEQYF. V and J are TRBV5-1 and TRBJ2-7; D might be TRBD2 (6 bases). The CDR3 extends over 17 amino acids. V lost 4 bases and J lost 0, with 20 bases in between. Germline loops: CDR1 SGHRS, CDR2 YFSETQ.

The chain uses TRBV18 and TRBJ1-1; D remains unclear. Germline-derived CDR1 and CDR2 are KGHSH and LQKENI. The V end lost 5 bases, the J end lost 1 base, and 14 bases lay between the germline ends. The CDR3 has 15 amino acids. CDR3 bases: TGTGCCAGCTCATTCACAGAATTGGCGAACACTGAAGCTTTCTTT. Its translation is CASSFTELANTEAFF.

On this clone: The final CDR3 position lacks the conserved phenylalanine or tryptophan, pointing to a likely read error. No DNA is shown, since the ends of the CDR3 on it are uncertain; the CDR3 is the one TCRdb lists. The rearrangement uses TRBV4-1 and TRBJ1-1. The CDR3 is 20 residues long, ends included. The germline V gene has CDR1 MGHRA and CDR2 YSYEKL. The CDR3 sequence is CASSQGTTRDLVRGGIKSII.